The present TCR beta chain was sequenced within a study of blood T cells in healthy people across ages. General observations from the study: It was not known whether donors were CMV positive (a possible confounder of expanded clonotype changes). TCR beta diversity per million T cells fell roughly linearly with age.

Remarks on this clonotype: Its antigen is not known.

A sample-barcoded 5' primer and a J-beta primer mix were used in a second PCR of roughly 7 to 11 cycles. The authors tagged each cDNA molecule using a template-switch adaptor with 12 random nucleotides. Each CDR3 protein gets one entry after TCRdb re-called the 5' RACE reads with MiXCR. Of about 1.4 million distinct CDR3 sequences in the sample, 59% were seen once. The germline V and J ends were trimmed by 2 bases and 1 base, with 10 bases remaining between them. The CDR3 is 15 amino acids. This chain joins TRBV12-3 or TRBV12-4 and TRBJ2-3; tentatively, D is TRBD1 (5 bases). The source is a man in his late teens or twenties in good health. Specimen: blood. This CDR3 is CASSLFLTGTDTQYF. In nucleotides, the CDR3 is TGTGCCAGCAGTTTATTTTTGACAGGCACAGATACGCAGTATTTT.